This passage covers 3 T cell receptor beta chains from one sample sequenced in a study of blood T cell repertoires in COVID-19. Repertoires were generated with immunoSEQ multiplex PCR, while TCRdb's copy carries only in-frame clones and drops some. This repertoire shows around 130,000 clones, over 75% found once; its top ten account for under 3%. Sequencing used peripheral blood. Receptors originate from a man aged 45-65 years with acute or convalescent COVID-19.

The V gene is TRBV3-1 (or the pseudogene TRBV3-2), the J gene TRBJ2-2; D ambiguous. Germline-derived CDR1 and CDR2 are LGHDT and YNNKEL (reference sequence). The length of the CDR3 is 13 residues. V gave up 8 bases and J gave up 3 bases, with 10 bases separating them. The CDR3 is CASGDQYTGELFF. CDR3 nucleotides: TGTGCCAGCGGAGACCAATACACCGGGGAGCTGTTTTTT.

The chain couples TRBV4-1 to TRBJ2-1; 8 nucleotides line up with TRBD1. Germline V gene data show CDR1 as MGHRA and CDR2 as YSYEKL. With 0 bases clipped from V and 0 bases from J, the junction kept 7 bases outside the gene matches. This CDR3 comprises 18 residues. The CDR3 sequence: CASSQDGQGKSSYNEQFF. In DNA, the CDR3 is TGCGCCAGCAGCCAAGATGGACAGGGAAAGAGCTCCTACAATGAGCAGTTCTTC.

The rearrangement uses TRBV7-9 and TRBJ1-1; D ambiguous. CDR3 length: 11 amino acids. Germline loops: CDR1 SEHNR, CDR2 FQNEAQ (reference sequence). Trimming removed 2 bases at V and 8 bases at J, with 6 bases between. CDR3 bases: TGTGCCAGCAGCTTAAGGGAGGAAGCTTTCTTT. Protein product: CASSLREEAFF.